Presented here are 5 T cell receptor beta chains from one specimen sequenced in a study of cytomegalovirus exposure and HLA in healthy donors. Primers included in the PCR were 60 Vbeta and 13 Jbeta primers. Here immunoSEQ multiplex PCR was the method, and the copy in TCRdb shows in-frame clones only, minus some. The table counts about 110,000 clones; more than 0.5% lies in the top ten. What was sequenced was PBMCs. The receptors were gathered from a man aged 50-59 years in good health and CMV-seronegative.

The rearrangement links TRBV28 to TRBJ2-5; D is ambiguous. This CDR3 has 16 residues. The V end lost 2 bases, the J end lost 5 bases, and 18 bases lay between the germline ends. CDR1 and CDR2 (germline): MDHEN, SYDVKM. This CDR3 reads CASSLGTTPAWETQYF. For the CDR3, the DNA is TGTGCCAGCAGTTTAGGTACCACACCAGCGTGGGAGACCCAGTACTTC.

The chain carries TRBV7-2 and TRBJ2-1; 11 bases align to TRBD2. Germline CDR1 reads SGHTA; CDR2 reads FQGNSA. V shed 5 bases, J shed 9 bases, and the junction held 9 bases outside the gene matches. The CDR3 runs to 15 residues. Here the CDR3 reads CASSISGTSGFEQFF. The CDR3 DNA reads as TGTGCCAGCAGCATCTCCGGGACTAGCGGATTTGAGCAGTTCTTC. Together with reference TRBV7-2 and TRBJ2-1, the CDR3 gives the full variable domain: GAGVSQSPSNKVTEKGKDVELRCDPISGHTALYWYRQSLGQGLEFLIYFQGNSAPDKSGLPSDRFSAERTGGSVSTLTIQRTQQEDSAVYLCASSISGTSGFEQFFGPGTRLTVL.

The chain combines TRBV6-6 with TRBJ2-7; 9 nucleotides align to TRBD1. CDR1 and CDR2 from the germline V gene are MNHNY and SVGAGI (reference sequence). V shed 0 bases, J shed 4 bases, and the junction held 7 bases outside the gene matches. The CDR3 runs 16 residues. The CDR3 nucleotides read TGTGCCAGCAGTTACTCAATGGGACAGGGAACGTACGAGCAGTACTTC. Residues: CASSYSMGQGTYEQYF.

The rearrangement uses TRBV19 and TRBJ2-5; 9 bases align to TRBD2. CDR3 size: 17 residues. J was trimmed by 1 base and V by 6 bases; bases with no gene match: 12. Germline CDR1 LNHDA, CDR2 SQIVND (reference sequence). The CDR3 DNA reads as TGTGCCAGTAGCAGGGCTAGCGGGGTCCCTGTCCAAGAGACCCAGTACTTC. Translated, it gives CASSRASGVPVQETQYF. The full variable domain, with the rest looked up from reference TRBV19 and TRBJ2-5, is DGGITQSPKYLFRKEGQNVTLSCEQNLNHDAMYWYRQDPGQGLRLIYYSQIVNDFQKGDIAEGYSVSREKKESFPLTVTSAQKNPTAFYLCASSRASGVPVQETQYFGPGTRLLVL.

The CDR3 region is CASSRGQGIIQYF. The CDR3 DNA sequence: TGTGCCAGCAGCAGGGGACAGGGGATCATTCAGTACTTC. The chain recombines TRBV5-6 with TRBJ2-4; 10 positions agree with TRBD1. V was clipped by 4 bases and J by 9 bases; unmatched bases: 4. Germline CDR1 and CDR2: SGHDT and YYEEEE. The CDR3 is 13 residues long.